The next 16 T cell receptor beta chains were all read from a single sample in a study of identical twins. TCRdb ran MiXCR on the 5' RACE reads and lists one entry per CDR3 protein. The sample yields under 1 million distinct CDR3 sequences, approximately 13% seen once. These data were likewise used in another study, on yellow fever vaccine responses in identical twins.

Specimen: PBMCs. The receptors come from a woman between 18 and 29 years old in good health.

The table lists this clonotype with a few counts. The chain's CDR3 is CASSAGGIYGYTF. In DNA, the CDR3 is TGTGCCAGCAGCGCCGGGGGAATCTATGGCTACACCTTC. This rearrangement joins TRBV12-3 or TRBV12-4 to TRBJ1-2, with a tentative D call TRBD1 (5 bases). The CDR3 runs 13 residues. The V end lost 6 bases, the J end lost 4 bases, and 12 bases lay between the germline ends.

This rearrangement joins TRBV15 to TRBJ2-1, with D perhaps assigned TRBD1 or TRBD2 (5 bases each). CDR1 LNHNV and CDR2 YYDKDF come from the germline V gene (reference sequence). V was pared by 3 bases and J by 3 bases, with 15 bases between. The CDR3 length is 16 residues. As DNA, the CDR3 is TGTGCCACCAGCAGCTCTCTCCGGGACCTCTACAATGAGCAGTTCTTC. The encoded protein is CATSSSLRDLYNEQFF.

The chain employs TRBV27 and TRBJ2-5; 10 positions agree with TRBD2. V was clipped by 3 bases and J by 1 base; unmatched bases: 5. Looked up from germline, CDR1 is MNHEY and CDR2 is SMNVEV (reference sequence). This CDR3 region has 16 residues. The CDR3 is CASSFEASGSQETQYF. The CDR3 nucleotides are TGTGCCAGCAGTTTCGAGGCTAGCGGGAGCCAAGAGACCCAGTACTTC.

V gene TRBV20-1 combines with J gene TRBJ2-7; the D gene is possibly TRBD1 (6 bases). Germline assignment: CDR1 DFQATT and CDR2 SNEGSKA (reference sequence). This CDR3 has 13 residues. The V and J ends lost 3 bases and 3 bases respectively, with 12 bases between them. Here the CDR3 DNA reads TGCAGTGCTAGGGACAGCCGACTCTACGAGCAGTACTTC. Translation gives CSARDSRLYEQYF.

The chain recombines TRBV7-9 with TRBJ2-1; 7 bases match TRBD2. CDR1 SEHNR and CDR2 FQNEAQ come from the germline V gene (reference sequence). CDR3 length: 13 amino acids. J lost 7 bases, V lost 11 bases, and 11 bases had no gene match. This chain's CDR3 is CAYLLGGQNEQFF. The CDR3, as DNA: TGTGCCTACCTCCTGGGAGGGCAAAATGAGCAGTTCTTC.

This clonotype was seen more than once but under ten times. This sequence joins TRBV20-1 and TRBJ1-3; D unclear. V was clipped by 3 bases and J by 3 bases, with 6 bases between them. This CDR3 has 12 residues. Germline loops: CDR1 DFQATT, CDR2 SNEGSKA (reference sequence). The CDR3 protein is CSARGVGNTIYF. The CDR3 DNA reads as TGCAGTGCTAGGGGAGTTGGAAACACCATATATTTT.

This clonotype appeared many times. The rearrangement links TRBV12-3 or TRBV12-4 to TRBJ1-1; possibly TRBD1 for D (5 bases). V was clipped by 6 bases and J by 10 bases, with 15 bases between them. The CDR3 contains 12 residues. The CDR3 DNA reads TGTGCCAGCAGCCCGGGGCCCCTGGGAGCTTTCTTT. As protein: CASSPGPLGAFF.

This clonotype was observed a few times. The CDR3, as DNA: TGTGCCAGCAAAATCCTCGGCTCAATGTACAATGAGCAGTTCTTC. It encodes CASKILGSMYNEQFF. The rearrangement links TRBV28 to TRBJ2-1; the D is unclear. The germline gives CDR1 MDHEN, CDR2 SYDVKM. The CDR3 length is 15 residues. The germline V and J ends were trimmed by 7 bases and 4 bases, with 17 bases remaining between them.

V usage is TRBV6-2 or TRBV6-3 and J usage is TRBJ2-1; 7 nucleotides agree with TRBD2. Germline V lookup: CDR1 MNHEY, CDR2 SVGEGT. The CDR3 covers 16 residues. Trimming removed 3 bases from V and 9 bases from J; junction bases left unmatched: 14. The CDR3 spells CASSYDRAGKVGEQFF. DNA of the CDR3: TGTGCCAGCAGTTATGACCGAGCGGGAAAGGTTGGTGAGCAGTTCTTC.

This clonotype was observed a few times. The rearrangement links TRBV7-3 to TRBJ2-2, with 7 bases lining up with TRBD1. V dropped 0 bases and J dropped 0; count of bases not matched to a gene: 4. The germline V gene encodes CDR1 SGHTA and CDR2 FQGTGA. This CDR3 region has 17 residues. CDR3 region: CASSLTRDSTNTGELFF. The CDR3 DNA reads TGTGCCAGCAGCTTAACAAGGGACAGCACGAACACCGGGGAGCTGTTTTTT.

This chain connects TRBV20-1 to TRBJ2-5, with TRBD2 as a possible D gene (6 bases). Per the germline V gene, CDR1 is DFQATT and CDR2 is SNEGSKA (reference sequence). Trimming shortened V by 3 bases and J by 5 bases, and 13 bases separated the two germline ends. CDR3 length: 13 amino acids. The CDR3 DNA is TGCAGTGCTAGGGTGGGGGGATTGGAGACCCAGTACTTC. The encoded protein is CSARVGGLETQYF.

This clonotype occurred many times. The chain is built from TRBV7-3 and TRBJ2-1; TRBD2 matches 10 bases. Germline CDR1 is SGHTA and CDR2 is FQGTGA. This CDR3 is built from 16 residues. V shed 5 bases and J 5 bases; nucleotides not matched to a gene: 9. CDR3 residues: CASSHGRTSGNNEQFF. For the CDR3, the DNA is TGTGCCAGCAGCCACGGCAGGACTAGCGGTAACAATGAGCAGTTCTTC. Supplemented by reference TRBV7-3 and TRBJ2-1, the full variable domain reads GAGVSQTPSNKVTEKGKYVELRCDPISGHTALYWYRQSLGQGPEFLIYFQGTGAADDSGLPNDRFFAVRPEGSVSTLKIQRTERGDSAVYLCASSHGRTSGNNEQFFGPGTRLTVL.

This clonotype was observed many times. The chain's CDR3 is CATSARTGYEQFF. The CDR3 bases are TGTGCCACCAGTGCCAGGACAGGGTACGAGCAGTTCTTC. The genes are TRBV24-1 and TRBJ2-1; 8 bases are a match to TRBD1. The CDR3 is made up of 13 amino acids. CDR1 KGHDR and CDR2 SFDVKD come from the germline V gene. J lost 10 bases, V lost 5 bases, and 6 bases had no gene match.

V is TRBV19 and J is TRBJ1-2; 9 bases fit TRBD1. This CDR3 comprises 15 residues. The V and J ends lost 4 bases and 4 bases, in that order; junction bases with no gene match: 7. From germline, CDR1 is LNHDA and CDR2 SQIVND (reference sequence). The CDR3 region has the DNA TGTGCCAGTAGTACCACAGGGGGCGCGAGCTATGGCTACACCTTC. It specifies CASSTTGGASYGYTF.

The chain links TRBV12-3 or TRBV12-4 to TRBJ2-1; 7 bases fit TRBD2. V lost 7 bases and J lost 1; bases outside the gene matches: 10. The CDR3 has 16 amino acids. As DNA, the CDR3 is TGTGCCAGCAAACCCCGGGACTACCGGTCCTACAATGAGCAGTTCTTC. The encoded protein is CASKPRDYRSYNEQFF.

In this sample, this clonotype turned up a few times. This sequence joins TRBV3-1 and TRBJ1-4; D perhaps matches TRBD1 (6 bases). The CDR3 is made up of 13 amino acids. The germline V and J ends were trimmed by 3 bases and 8 bases, with 10 bases remaining between them. CDR1 is LGHDT, CDR2 YNNKEL, per germline (reference sequence). The CDR3 sequence is CASSQGAGEKLFF. In DNA, the CDR3 is TGTGCCAGCAGCCAGGGGGCGGGGGAAAAACTGTTTTTT.